Each of the 12 T cell receptor beta chains below was sequenced from the same sample in a study of cytomegalovirus exposure and HLA in healthy donors. The PCR contained 60 Vbeta and 13 Jbeta primers. The assay was immunoSEQ multiplex PCR, and TCRdb's table has in-frame clones only and misses some. The repertoire includes 95,000 to 150,000 clones, about 16% of them detected once, and 1.5% to 2% sits in the top ten. The sequencing sample was made of PBMCs. The receptors were sampled from a woman younger than 30 in good health and CMV-seronegative.

This clone has only one observation. V gene TRBV7-9 combines with J gene TRBJ1-1; 7 positions match TRBD1. The CDR3 contains 15 residues. CDR1 is SEHNR and CDR2 is FQNEAQ in the germline V gene (reference sequence). J lost 3 bases, V lost 3 bases, and 7 bases had no gene match. CDR3 coding DNA: TGTGCCAGCAGCTTTGGAGGACAGGCCGACACTGAAGCTTTCTTT. Protein product: CASSFGGQADTEAFF.

V and J are TRBV15 and TRBJ2-2; possible D gene TRBD2, 6 bases. V shed 1 base and J shed 1 base, with 13 bases lying between them. The CDR3 is 17 residues long. Germline CDR1 reads LNHNV; CDR2 reads YYDKDF (reference sequence). The CDR3 nucleotides are TGTGCCACCAGCAGAGTCCGCGGGACGGGGAACACCGGGGAGCTGTTTTTT. Its translation: CATSRVRGTGNTGELFF.

The V and J genes are TRBV4-1 and TRBJ2-5; tentatively, D is TRBD1 (6 bases). From germline, CDR1 is MGHRA and CDR2 YSYEKL. Trimming took 4 bases from V and 5 from J, leaving 8 bases between them. The CDR3 extends over 12 amino acids. The CDR3 DNA is TGCGCCAGCAGCCTTAGGGGGGAGACCCAGTACTTC. Its protein product is CASSLRGETQYF.

This clone was seen a handful of times. The CDR3 sequence is CASSEGSGLYQETQYF. As DNA, the CDR3 is TGTGCCAGCAGTGAGGGGTCGGGGTTGTACCAAGAGACCCAGTACTTC. The rearrangement links TRBV25-1 to TRBJ2-5, with D maybe TRBD2 (5 bases). Germline lookup yields CDR1 MGHDK and CDR2 SYGVNS. CDR3 length equals 16 residues. Deletions cut 3 bases from V and 0 bases from J, with 14 bases between.

The rearrangement uses TRBV28 and TRBJ1-4; D gene unclear. The CDR3 spans 14 residues. V lost 5 bases to trimming and J lost 7 bases, with 14 bases between them. Germline CDR1 MDHEN, CDR2 SYDVKM. CDR3 residues: CASSSPMGGEKLFF. CDR3 nucleotide sequence: TGTGCCAGCAGTAGTCCCATGGGAGGTGAAAAACTGTTTTTT.

The chain recombines TRBV10-2 with TRBJ1-5; D ambiguous. Per germline, CDR1 WSHSY and CDR2 SAAADI. V lost 0 bases and J lost 1, with 4 bases in between. The CDR3 has 14 residues. CDR3 sequence: CASSESESNQPQHF. The DNA of the CDR3 is TGCGCCAGCAGTGAGTCTGAGAGCAATCAGCCCCAGCATTTT.

This clone appeared a few times. The chain joins TRBV29-1 to TRBJ1-1; TRBD1 matches at 8 bases. J lost 2 bases, V lost 7 bases, and 3 bases had no gene match. The CDR3 loop spans 12 amino acids. Germline CDR1 and CDR2: SQVTM and ANQGSEA. CDR3 DNA: TGCAGCGCCGGACAGGGTAACACTGAAGCTTTCTTT. Translation gives CSAGQGNTEAFF.

The V call is TRBV7-9, the J call TRBJ2-7, with D unresolved. Trimming removed 0 bases at V and 1 base at J, with 10 bases between. CDR1 is SEHNR, CDR2 FQNEAQ, per germline (reference sequence). CDR3 size: 15 residues. In DNA, the CDR3 is TGTGCCAGCAGCTTAGCCAGAACCCAATCCTACGAGCAGTACTTC. It codes for CASSLARTQSYEQYF.

This clone was picked up a small number of times. The CDR3 sequence is CAWSVLAGGFNEQFF. In DNA, the CDR3 is TGTGCCTGGAGTGTACTGGCGGGAGGCTTTAATGAGCAGTTCTTC. The chain uses TRBV30 and TRBJ2-1; 8 bases line up with TRBD2. The CDR3 extends over 15 amino acids. J lost 7 bases, V lost 0 bases, and 8 bases had no gene match. Germline V lookup: CDR1 GTSNPN, CDR2 SVGIG (reference sequence).

The gene calls are TRBV9 and TRBJ2-3; tentative D call: TRBD1 (6 bases). CDR1 SGDLS and CDR2 YYNGEE come from the germline V gene. This CDR3 contains 15 residues. The ends were cut back, 3 bases at V and 0 bases at J, with 11 bases in the middle. The CDR3 spells CASSAEGVSTDTQYF. The DNA of the CDR3 is TGTGCCAGCAGCGCCGAGGGGGTCAGCACAGATACGCAGTATTTT.

This CDR3 reads CASSYPGTGDEKLFF. CDR3 DNA sequence: TGTGCCAGTAGCTACCCCGGGACAGGGGATGAAAAACTGTTTTTT. The rearrangement links TRBV19 to TRBJ1-4; TRBD1 matches 10 bases. The CDR3 totals 15 residues. V was clipped by 6 bases and J by 6 bases; unmatched bases: 7. CDR1 is LNHDA, CDR2 SQIVND, per germline (reference sequence).

The rearrangement links TRBV28 to TRBJ1-1; 11 bases are a match to TRBD1. The CDR3 consists of 15 residues. The germline gives CDR1 MDHEN, CDR2 SYDVKM. Unmatched junction bases numbered 14, after V lost 8 bases and J lost 9 bases. CDR3 nucleotide sequence: TGTGCCAGCCTACGCTCCGACCGGGACAGGGGGAAAGCTTTCTTT. It yields the protein CASLRSDRDRGKAFF.